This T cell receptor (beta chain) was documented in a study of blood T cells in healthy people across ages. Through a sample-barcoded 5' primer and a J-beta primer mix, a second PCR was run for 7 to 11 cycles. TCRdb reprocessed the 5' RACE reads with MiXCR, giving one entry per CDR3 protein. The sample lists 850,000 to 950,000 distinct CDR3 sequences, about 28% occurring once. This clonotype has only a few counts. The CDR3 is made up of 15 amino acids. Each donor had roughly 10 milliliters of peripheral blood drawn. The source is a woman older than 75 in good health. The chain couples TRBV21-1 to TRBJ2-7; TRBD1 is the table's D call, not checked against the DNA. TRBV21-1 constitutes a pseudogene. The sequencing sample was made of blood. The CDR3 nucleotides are TGTGCCAGCAGCAAAAAAGGGACGGAACCCCACGAGCAGTACTTC. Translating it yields CASSKKGTEPHEQYF.